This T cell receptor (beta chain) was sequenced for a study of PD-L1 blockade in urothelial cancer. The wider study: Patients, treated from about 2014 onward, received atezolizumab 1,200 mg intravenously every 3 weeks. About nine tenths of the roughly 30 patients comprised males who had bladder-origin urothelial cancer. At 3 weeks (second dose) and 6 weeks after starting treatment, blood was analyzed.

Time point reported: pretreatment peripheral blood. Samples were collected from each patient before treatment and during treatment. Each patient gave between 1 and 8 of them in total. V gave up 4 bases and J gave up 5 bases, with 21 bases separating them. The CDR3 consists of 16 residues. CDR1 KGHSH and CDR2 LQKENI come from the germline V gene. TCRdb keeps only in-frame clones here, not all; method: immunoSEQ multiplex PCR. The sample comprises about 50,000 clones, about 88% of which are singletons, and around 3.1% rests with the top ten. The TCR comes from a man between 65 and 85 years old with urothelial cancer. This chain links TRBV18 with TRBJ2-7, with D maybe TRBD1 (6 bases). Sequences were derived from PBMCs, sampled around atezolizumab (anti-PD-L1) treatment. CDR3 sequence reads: CASSLISLTGFDEQYF. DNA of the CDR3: TGTGCCAGCTCACTCATATCCCTGACAGGTTTCGACGAGCAGTACTTC.